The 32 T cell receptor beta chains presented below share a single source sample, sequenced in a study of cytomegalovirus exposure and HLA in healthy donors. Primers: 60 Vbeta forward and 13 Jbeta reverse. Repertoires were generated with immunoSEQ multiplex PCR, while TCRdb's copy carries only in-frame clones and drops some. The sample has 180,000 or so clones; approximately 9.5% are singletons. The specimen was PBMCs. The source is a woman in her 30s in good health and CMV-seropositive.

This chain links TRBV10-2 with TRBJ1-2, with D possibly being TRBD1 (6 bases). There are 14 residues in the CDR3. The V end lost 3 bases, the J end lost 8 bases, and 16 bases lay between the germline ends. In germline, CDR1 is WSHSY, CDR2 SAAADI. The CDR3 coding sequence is TGCGCCAGCAGTGATTCGCTTACAGGGTCAGGCTACACCTTC. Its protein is CASSDSLTGSGYTF.

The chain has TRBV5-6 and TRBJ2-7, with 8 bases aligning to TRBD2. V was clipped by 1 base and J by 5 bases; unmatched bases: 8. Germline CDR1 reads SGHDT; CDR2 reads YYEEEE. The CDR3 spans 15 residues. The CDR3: CASSLSGLAIDEQYF. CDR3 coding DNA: TGTGCCAGCAGCTTGTCCGGACTAGCAATTGACGAGCAGTACTTC.

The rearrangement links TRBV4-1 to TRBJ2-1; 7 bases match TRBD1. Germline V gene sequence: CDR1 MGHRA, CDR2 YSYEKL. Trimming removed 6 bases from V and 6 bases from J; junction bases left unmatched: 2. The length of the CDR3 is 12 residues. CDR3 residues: CASRGQSNEQFF. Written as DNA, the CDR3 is TGCGCCAGCAGGGGACAGAGCAATGAGCAGTTCTTC.

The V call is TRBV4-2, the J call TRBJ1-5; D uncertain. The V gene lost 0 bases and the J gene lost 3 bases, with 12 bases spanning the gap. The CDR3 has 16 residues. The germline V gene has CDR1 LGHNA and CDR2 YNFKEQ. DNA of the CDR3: TGTGCCAGCAGCCAAGATTCGTCGTCAGTCAATCAGCCCCAGCATTTT. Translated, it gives CASSQDSSSVNQPQHF.

The CDR3 nucleotides are TGTGCCAGCAGTGAAAGGGCGGGACGAAGCCAAGAGACCCAGTACTTC. Translated: CASSERAGRSQETQYF. This sequence joins TRBV2 and TRBJ2-5; maybe TRBD2 (6 bases). Looked up from germline, CDR1 is SNHLY and CDR2 is FYNNEI. The CDR3 sequence is 16 residues long. Trimming took 2 bases from V and 1 from J, leaving 14 bases between them.

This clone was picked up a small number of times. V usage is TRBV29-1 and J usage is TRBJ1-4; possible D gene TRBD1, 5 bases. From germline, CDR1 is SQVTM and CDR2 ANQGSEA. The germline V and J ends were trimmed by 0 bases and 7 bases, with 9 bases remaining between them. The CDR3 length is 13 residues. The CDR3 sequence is CSVEDGASEKLFF. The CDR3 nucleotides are TGCAGCGTTGAAGATGGGGCTAGTGAAAAACTGTTTTTT. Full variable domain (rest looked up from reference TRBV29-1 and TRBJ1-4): SAVISQKPSRDICQRGTSLTIQCQVDSQVTMMFWYRQQPGQSLTLIATANQGSEATYESGFVIDKFPISRPNLTFSTLTVSNMSPEDSSIYLCSVEDGASEKLFFGSGTQLSVL.

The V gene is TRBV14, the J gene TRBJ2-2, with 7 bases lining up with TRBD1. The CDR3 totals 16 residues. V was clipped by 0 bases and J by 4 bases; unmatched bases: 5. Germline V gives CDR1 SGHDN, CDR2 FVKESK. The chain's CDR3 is CASSQERAGGTGELFF. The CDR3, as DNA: TGTGCCAGCAGCCAAGAACGGGCAGGGGGCACCGGGGAGCTGTTTTTT. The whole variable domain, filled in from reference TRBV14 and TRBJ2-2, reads EAGVTQFPSHSVIEKGQTVTLRCDPISGHDNLYWYRRVMGKEIKFLLHFVKESKQDESGMPNNRFLAERTGGTYSTLKVQPAELEDSGVYFCASSQERAGGTGELFFGEGSRLTVL.

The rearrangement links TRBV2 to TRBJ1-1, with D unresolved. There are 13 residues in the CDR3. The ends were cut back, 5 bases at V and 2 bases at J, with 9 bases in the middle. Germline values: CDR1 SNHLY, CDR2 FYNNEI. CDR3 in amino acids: CASSLTVNTEAFF. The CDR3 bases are TGTGCCAGCAGTCTTACGGTTAACACTGAAGCTTTCTTT.

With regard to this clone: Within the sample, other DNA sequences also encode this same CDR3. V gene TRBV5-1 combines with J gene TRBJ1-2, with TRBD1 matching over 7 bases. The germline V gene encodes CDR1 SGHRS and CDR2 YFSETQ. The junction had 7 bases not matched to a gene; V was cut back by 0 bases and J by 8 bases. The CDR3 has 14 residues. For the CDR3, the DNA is TGCGCCAGCAGCTTGGTGCGAGGGGGCGGAGGCTACACCTTC. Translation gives CASSLVRGGGGYTF.

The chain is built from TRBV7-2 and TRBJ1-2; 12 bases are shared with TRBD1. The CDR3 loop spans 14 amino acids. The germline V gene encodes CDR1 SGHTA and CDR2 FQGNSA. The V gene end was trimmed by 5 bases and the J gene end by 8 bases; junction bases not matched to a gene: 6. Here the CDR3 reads CASSRGQGAIGYTF. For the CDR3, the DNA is TGTGCCAGCAGCCGGGGACAGGGGGCGATCGGCTACACCTTC.

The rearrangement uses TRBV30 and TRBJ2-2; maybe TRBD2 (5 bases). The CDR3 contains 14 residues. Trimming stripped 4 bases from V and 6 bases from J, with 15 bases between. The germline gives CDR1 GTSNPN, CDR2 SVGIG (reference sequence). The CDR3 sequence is CAWTVTRVPGELFF. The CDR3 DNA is TGTGCCTGGACCGTGACGAGGGTTCCCGGGGAGCTGTTTTTT.

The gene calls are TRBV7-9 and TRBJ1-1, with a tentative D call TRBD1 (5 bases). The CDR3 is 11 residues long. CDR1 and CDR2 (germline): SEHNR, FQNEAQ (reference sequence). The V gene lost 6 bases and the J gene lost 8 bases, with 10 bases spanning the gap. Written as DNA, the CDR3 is TGTGCCAGCAGTCAGGGATCGGAAGCTTTCTTT. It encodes CASSQGSEAFF.

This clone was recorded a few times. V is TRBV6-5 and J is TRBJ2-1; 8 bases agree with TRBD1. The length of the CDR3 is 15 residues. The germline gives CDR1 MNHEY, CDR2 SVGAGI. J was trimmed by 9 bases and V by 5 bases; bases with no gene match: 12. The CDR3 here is CASSPNSGTGSEQFF. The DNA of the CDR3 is TGTGCCAGCAGTCCCAATTCCGGGACAGGAAGTGAGCAGTTCTTC.

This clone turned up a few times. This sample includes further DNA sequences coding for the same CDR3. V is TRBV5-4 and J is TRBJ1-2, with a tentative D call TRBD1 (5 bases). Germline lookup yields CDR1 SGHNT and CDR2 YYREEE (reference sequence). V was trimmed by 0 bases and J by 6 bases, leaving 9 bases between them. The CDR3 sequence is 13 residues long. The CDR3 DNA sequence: TGTGCCAGCAGCTTGGTTGCAGGGAATGGCTACACCTTC. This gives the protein CASSLVAGNGYTF.

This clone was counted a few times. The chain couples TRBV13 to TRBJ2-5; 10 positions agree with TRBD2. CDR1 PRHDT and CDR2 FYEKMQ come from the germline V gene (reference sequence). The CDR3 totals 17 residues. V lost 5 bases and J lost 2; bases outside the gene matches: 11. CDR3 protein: CASSGRTSGELQETQYF. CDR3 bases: TGTGCCAGCAGCGGTCGGACTAGCGGTGAATTACAAGAGACCCAGTACTTC.

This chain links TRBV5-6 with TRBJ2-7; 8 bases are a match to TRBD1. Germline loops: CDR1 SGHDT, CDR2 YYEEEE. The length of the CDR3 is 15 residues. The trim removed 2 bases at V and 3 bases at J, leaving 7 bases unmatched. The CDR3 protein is CASSLFVDRGYEQYF. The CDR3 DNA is TGTGCCAGCAGCTTATTTGTAGACAGGGGCTACGAGCAGTACTTC.

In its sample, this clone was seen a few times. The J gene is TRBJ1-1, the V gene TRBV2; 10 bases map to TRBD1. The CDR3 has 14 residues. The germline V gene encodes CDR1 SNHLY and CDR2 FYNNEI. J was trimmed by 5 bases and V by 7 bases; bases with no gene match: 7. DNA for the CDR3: TGTGCCAGCAACGACAGGGGGCGAGGAACTGAAGCTTTCTTT. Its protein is CASNDRGRGTEAFF.

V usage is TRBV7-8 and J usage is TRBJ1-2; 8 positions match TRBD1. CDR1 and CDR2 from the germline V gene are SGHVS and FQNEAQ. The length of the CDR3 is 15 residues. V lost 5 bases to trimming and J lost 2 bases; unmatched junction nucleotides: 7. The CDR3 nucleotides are TGTGCCAGCAGCCGACAGGGGTCGTCCAACTATGGCTACACCTTC. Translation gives CASSRQGSSNYGYTF.

CDR3 in DNA: TGCGCCAGCTATATGACAGGGGCGAACACCGGGGAGCTGTTTTTT. Protein product: CASYMTGANTGELFF. The chain carries TRBV5-1 and TRBJ2-2; 8 positions agree with TRBD1. V lost 7 bases and J lost 0; bases outside the gene matches: 5. There are 15 residues in the CDR3. Per germline, CDR1 SGHRS and CDR2 YFSETQ.

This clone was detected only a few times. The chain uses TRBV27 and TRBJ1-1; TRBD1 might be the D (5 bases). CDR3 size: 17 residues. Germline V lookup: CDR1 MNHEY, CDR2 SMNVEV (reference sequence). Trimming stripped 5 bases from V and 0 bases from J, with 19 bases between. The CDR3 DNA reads TGTGCCAGCAGTCCCCATCGACAGTACTCTCTGAACACTGAAGCTTTCTTT. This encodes CASSPHRQYSLNTEAFF.

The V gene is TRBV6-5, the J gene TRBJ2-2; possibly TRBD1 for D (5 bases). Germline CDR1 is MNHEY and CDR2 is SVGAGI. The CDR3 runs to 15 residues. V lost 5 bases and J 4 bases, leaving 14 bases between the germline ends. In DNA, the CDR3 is TGTGCCAGCAGTCCCTCAGGGATTTTCACCGGGGAGCTGTTTTTT. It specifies CASSPSGIFTGELFF.

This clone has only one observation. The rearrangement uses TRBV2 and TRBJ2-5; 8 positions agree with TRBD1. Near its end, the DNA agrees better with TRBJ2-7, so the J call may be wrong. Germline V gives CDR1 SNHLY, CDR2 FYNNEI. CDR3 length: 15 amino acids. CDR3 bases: TGTGCCAGCAGCCGCCAGGCAGGGGGCGTCTACGAGCAGTACTTC. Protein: CASSRQAGGVYEQYF.

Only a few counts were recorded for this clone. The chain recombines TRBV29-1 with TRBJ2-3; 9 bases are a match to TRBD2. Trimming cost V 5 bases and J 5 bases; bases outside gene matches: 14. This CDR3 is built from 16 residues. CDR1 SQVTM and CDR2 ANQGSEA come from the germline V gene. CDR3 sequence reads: CSVYLAAGGPIDTQYF. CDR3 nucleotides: TGCAGCGTTTATCTAGCGGCGGGAGGGCCAATAGATACGCAGTATTTT.

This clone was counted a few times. The CDR3 bases are TGTGCCAGCAGCTTGAATTCCGGGACAACCTCTGGAAACACCATATATTTT. It encodes CASSLNSGTTSGNTIYF. V and J are TRBV7-3 and TRBJ1-3, with TRBD1 as a possible D gene (6 bases). V lost 3 bases and J lost 0, with 15 bases in between. Germline V gene sequence: CDR1 SGHTA, CDR2 FQGTGA. The CDR3 totals 17 residues. Full variable domain (missing parts from reference TRBV7-3 and TRBJ1-3): GAGVSQTPSNKVTEKGKYVELRCDPISGHTALYWYRQSLGQGPEFLIYFQGTGAADDSGLPNDRFFAVRPEGSVSTLKIQRTERGDSAVYLCASSLNSGTTSGNTIYFGEGSWLTVV.

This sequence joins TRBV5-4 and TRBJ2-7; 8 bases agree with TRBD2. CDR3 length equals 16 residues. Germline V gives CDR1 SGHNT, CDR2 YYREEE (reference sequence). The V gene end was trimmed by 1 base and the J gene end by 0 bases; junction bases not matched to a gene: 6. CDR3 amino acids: CASSLRPSGSSYEQYF. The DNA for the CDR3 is TGTGCCAGCAGCTTGAGGCCTAGCGGGTCCTCCTACGAGCAGTACTTC.

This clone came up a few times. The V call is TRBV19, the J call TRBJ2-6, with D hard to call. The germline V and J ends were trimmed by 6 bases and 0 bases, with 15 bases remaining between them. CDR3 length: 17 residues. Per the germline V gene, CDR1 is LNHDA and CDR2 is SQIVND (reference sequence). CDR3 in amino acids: CASRHSSSSSGANVLTF. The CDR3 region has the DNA TGTGCCAGTAGGCACAGTTCTTCCAGCTCTGGGGCCAACGTCCTGACTTTC. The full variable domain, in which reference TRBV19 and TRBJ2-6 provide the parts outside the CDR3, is DGGITQSPKYLFRKEGQNVTLSCEQNLNHDAMYWYRQDPGQGLRLIYYSQIVNDFQKGDIAEGYSVSREKKESFPLTVTSAQKNPTAFYLCASRHSSSSSGANVLTFGAGSRLTVL.

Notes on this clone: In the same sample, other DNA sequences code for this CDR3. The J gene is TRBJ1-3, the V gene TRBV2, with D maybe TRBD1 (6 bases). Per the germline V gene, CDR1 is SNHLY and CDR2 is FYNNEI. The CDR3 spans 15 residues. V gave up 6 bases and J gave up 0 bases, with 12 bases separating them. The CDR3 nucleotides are TGTGCCAGCAGCCGAGAGGGGGTCTCTGGAAACACCATATATTTT. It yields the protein CASSREGVSGNTIYF. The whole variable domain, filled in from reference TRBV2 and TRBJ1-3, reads EPEVTQTPSHQVTQMGQEVILRCVPISNHLYFYWYRQILGQKVEFLVSFYNNEISEKSEIFDDQFSVERPDGSNFTLKIRSTKLEDSAMYFCASSREGVSGNTIYFGEGSWLTVV.

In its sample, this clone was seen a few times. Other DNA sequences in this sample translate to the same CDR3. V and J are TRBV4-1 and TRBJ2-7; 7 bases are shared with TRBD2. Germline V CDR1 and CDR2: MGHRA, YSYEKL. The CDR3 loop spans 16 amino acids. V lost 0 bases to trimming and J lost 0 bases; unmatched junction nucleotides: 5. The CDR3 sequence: CASSQELLAISYEQYF. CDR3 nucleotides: TGCGCCAGCAGCCAAGAGCTACTAGCGATCTCCTACGAGCAGTACTTC.

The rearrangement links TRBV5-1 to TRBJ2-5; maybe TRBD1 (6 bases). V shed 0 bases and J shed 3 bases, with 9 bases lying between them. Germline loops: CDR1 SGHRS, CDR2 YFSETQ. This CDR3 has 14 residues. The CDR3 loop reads CASSLGQAKETQYF. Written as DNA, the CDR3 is TGCGCCAGCAGCTTGGGACAGGCGAAAGAGACCCAGTACTTC.

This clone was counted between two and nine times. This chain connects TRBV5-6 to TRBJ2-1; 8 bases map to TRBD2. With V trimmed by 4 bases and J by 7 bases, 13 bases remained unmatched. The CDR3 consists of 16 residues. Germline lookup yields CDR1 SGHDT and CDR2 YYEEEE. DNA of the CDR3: TGTGCCAGCAGCCTGCCTGGACTAGCCTCCTGGAATGAGCAGTTCTTC. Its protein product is CASSLPGLASWNEQFF.

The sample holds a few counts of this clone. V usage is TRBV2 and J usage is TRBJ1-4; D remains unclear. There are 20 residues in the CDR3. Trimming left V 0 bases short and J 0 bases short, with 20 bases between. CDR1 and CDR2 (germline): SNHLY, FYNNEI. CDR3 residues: CASSEALRTGSLATNEKLFF. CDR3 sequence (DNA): TGTGCCAGCAGTGAAGCGCTTCGGACTGGCTCACTTGCAACTAATGAAAAACTGTTTTTT.

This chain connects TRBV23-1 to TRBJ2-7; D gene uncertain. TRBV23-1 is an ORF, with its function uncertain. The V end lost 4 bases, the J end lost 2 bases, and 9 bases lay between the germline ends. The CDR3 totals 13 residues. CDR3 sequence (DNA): TGCGCCAGCAGTCTTCAATCCCCCTACGAGCAGTACTTC. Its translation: CASSLQSPYEQYF.